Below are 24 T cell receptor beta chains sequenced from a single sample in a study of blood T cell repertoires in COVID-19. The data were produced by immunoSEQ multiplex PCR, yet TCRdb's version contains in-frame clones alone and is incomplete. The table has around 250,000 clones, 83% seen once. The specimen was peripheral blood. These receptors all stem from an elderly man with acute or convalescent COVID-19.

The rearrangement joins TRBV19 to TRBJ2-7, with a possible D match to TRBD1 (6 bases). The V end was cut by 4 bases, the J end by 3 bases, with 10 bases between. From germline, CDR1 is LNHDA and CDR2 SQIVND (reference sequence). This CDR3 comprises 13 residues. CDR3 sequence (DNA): TGTGCCAGTAGTAGGACAGCCGGCTACGAGCAGTACTTC. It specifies CASSRTAGYEQYF.

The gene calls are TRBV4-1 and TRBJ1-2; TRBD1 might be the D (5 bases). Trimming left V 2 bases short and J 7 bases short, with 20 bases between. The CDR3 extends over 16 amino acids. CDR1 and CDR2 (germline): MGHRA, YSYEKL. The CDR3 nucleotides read TGCGCCAGCAGCCAACCAGGGACTTGGGTAGTGAGTGGCTACACCTTC. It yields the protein CASSQPGTWVVSGYTF.

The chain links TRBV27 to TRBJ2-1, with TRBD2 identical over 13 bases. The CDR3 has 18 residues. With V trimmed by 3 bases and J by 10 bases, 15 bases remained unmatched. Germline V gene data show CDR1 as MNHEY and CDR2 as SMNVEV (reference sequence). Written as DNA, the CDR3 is TGTGCCAGCAGTTTGGTAAACTTGAGGACTAGCGGGAGTGGGGAGCAGTTCTTC. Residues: CASSLVNLRTSGSGEQFF.

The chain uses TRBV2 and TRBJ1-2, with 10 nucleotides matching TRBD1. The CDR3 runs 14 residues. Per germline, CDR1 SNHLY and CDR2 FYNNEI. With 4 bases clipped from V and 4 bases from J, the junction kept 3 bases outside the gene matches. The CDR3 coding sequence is TGTGCCAGCAGTGGGACAGGGGGTTCCTATGGCTACACCTTC. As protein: CASSGTGGSYGYTF.

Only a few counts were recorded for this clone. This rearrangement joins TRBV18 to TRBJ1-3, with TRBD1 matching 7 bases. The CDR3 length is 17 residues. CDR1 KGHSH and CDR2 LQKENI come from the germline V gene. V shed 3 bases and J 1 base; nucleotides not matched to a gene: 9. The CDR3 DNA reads TGTGCCAGCTCACCTCTTCAGGGGGAAAGTTCTGGAAACACCATATATTTT. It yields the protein CASSPLQGESSGNTIYF. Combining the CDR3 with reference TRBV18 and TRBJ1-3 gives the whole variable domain NAGVMQNPRHLVRRRGQEARLRCSPMKGHSHVYWYRQLPEEGLKFMVYLQKENIIDESGMPKERFSAEFPKEGPSILRIQQVVRGDSAAYFCASSPLQGESSGNTIYFGEGSWLTVV.

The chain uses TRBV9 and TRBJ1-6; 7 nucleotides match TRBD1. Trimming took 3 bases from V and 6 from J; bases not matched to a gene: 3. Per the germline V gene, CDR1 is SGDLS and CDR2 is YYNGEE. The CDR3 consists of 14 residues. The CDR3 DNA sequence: TGTGCCAGCAGCGCCGGACAGGTTAATTCACCCCTCCACTTT. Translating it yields CASSAGQVNSPLHF.

As DNA, the CDR3 is TGTGCCTGGGTACAGGGAGCTGGAAACACCATATATTTT. Protein sequence: CAWVQGAGNTIYF. The chain is built from TRBV30 and TRBJ1-3; weak D call: TRBD1 (6 bases). The germline V gene encodes CDR1 GTSNPN and CDR2 SVGIG (reference sequence). Trimming removed 5 bases from V and 2 bases from J, with 10 bases in between. The CDR3 totals 13 residues.

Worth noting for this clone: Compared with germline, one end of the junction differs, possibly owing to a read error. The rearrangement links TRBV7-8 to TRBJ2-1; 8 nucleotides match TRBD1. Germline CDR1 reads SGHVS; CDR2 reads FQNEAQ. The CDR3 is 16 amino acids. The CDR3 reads CASTLGGTGNNNEQFF. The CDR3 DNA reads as TGTGCCAGCACCTTAGGCGGGACAGGAAATAACAATGAGCAGTTCTTC.

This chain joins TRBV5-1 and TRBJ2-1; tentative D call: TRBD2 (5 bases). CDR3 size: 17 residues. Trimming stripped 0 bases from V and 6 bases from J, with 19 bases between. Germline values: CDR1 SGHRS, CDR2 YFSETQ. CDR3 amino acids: CASSLALASFSGNEQFF. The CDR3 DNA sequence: TGCGCCAGCAGCTTGGCCTTGGCTAGCTTCTCCGGCAATGAGCAGTTCTTC. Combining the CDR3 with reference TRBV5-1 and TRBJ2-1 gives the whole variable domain KAGVTQTPRYLIKTRGQQVTLSCSPISGHRSVSWYQQTPGQGLQFLFEYFSETQRNKGNFPGRFSGRQFSNSRSEMNVSTLELGDSALYLCASSLALASFSGNEQFFGPGTRLTVL.

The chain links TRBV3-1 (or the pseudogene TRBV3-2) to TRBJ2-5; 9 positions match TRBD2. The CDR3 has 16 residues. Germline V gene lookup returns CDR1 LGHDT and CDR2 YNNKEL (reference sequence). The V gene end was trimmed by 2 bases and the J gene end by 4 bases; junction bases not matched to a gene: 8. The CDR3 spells CASSQWGSGRRETQYF. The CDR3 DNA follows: TGTGCCAGCAGCCAATGGGGTAGCGGGAGACGAGAGACCCAGTACTTC.

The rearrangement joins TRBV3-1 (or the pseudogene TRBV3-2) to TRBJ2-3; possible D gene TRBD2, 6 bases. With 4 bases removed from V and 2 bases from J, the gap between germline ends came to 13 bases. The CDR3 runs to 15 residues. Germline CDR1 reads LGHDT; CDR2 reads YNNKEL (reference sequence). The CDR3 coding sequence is TGTGCCAGCAGCCTAACTAGCAGCTACACAGATACGCAGTATTTT. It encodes CASSLTSSYTDTQYF.

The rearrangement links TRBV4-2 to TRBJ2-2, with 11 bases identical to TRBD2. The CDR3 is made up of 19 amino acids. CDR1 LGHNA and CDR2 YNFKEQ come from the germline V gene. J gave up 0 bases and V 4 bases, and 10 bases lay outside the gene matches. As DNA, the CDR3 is TGTGCCAGCAGCCCTAGCGGGGGGAATTTTCACGCGAACACCGGGGAGCTGTTTTTT. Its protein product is CASSPSGGNFHANTGELFF.

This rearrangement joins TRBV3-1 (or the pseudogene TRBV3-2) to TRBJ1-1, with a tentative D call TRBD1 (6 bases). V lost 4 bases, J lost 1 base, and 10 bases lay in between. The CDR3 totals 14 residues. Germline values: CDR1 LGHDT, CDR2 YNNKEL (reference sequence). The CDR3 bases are TGTGCCAGCAGCCCGCGGGGGGCGAACACTGAAGCTTTCTTT. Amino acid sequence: CASSPRGANTEAFF.

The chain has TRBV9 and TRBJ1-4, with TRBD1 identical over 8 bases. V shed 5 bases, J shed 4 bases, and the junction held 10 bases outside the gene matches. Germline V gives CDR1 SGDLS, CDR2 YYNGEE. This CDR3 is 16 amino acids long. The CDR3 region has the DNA TGTGCCAGCAGAAGGCCCAGGGGGCTCAATAATGAAAAACTGTTTTTT. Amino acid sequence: CASRRPRGLNNEKLFF.

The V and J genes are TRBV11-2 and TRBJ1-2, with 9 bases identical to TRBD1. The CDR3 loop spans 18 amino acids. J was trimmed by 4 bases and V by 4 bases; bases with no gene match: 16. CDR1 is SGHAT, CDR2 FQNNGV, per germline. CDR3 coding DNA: TGTGCCAGCAGCTCGCTCGCTCGGACAGGGGCCGTGGTCTATGGCTACACCTTC. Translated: CASSSLARTGAVVYGYTF.

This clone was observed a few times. Here the CDR3 DNA reads TGTGCCAGCAGCACTCGACAGGGGGGTAACTATGGCTACACCTTC. This codes for CASSTRQGGNYGYTF. The chain carries TRBV5-4 and TRBJ1-2; TRBD1 matches at 9 bases. Germline V gene data show CDR1 as SGHNT and CDR2 as YYREEE (reference sequence). The V and J ends lost 4 bases and 1 base, in that order; junction bases with no gene match: 5. This CDR3 is 15 amino acids long. Variable domain in full (rest from reference TRBV5-4 and TRBJ1-2): ETGVTQSPTHLIKTRGQQVTLRCSSQSGHNTVSWYQQALGQGPQFIFQYYREEENGRGNFPPRFSGLQFPNYSSELNVNALELDDSALYLCASSTRQGGNYGYTFGSGTRLTVV.

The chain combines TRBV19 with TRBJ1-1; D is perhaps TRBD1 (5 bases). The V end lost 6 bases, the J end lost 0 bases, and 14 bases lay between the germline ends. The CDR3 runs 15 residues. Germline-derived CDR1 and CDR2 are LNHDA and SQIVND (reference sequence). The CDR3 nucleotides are TGTGCCAGTAGCATGGGGGGTCCCCTGAACACTGAAGCTTTCTTT. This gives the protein CASSMGGPLNTEAFF.

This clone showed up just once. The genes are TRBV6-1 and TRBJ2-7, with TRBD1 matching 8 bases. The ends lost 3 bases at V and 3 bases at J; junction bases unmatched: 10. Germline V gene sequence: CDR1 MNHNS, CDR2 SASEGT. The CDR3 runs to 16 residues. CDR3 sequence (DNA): TGTGCCAGCAGTGAGGAGGGGACAGGCCCTTTCTACGAGCAGTACTTC. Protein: CASSEEGTGPFYEQYF.

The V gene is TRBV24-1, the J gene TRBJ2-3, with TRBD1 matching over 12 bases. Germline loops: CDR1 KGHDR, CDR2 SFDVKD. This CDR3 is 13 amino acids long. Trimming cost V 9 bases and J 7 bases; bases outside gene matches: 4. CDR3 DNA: TGTGCCACCGGGGACAGGGGGCCTAATACGCAGTATTTT. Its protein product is CATGDRGPNTQYF.

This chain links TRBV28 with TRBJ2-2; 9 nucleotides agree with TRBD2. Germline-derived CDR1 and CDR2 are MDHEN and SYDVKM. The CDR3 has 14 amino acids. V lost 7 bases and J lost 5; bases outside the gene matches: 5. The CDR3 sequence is CASNLLAGTGELFF. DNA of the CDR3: TGTGCCAGCAACTTGCTAGCGGGAACCGGGGAGCTGTTTTTT.

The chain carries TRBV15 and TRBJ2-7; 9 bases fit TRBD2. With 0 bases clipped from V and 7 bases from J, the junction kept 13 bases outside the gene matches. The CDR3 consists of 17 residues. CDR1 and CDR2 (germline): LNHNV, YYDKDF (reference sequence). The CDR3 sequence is CATSRDRASGVEWEQYF. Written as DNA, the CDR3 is TGTGCCACCAGCAGAGATCGGGCTAGCGGGGTTGAATGGGAGCAGTACTTC. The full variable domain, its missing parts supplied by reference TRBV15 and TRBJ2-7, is DAMVIQNPRYQVTQFGKPVTLSCSQTLNHNVMYWYQQKSSQAPKLLFHYYDKDFNNEADTPDNFQSRRPNTSFCFLDIRSPGLGDTAMYLCATSRDRASGVEWEQYFGPGTRLTVT.

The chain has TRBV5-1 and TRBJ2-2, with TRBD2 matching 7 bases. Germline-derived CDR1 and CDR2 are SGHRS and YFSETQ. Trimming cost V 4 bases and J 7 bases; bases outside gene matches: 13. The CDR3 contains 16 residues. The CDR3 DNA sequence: TGCGCCAGCAGCCCCCAGAGCGGGGAGGTCGGCGGGGAGCTGTTTTTT. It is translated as CASSPQSGEVGGELFF.

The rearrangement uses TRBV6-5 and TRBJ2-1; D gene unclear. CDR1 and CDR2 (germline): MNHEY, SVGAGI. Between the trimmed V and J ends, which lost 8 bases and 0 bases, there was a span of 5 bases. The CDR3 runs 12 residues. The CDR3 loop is CASRSSYNEQFF. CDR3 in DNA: TGTGCCAGCCGCAGCTCCTACAATGAGCAGTTCTTC.

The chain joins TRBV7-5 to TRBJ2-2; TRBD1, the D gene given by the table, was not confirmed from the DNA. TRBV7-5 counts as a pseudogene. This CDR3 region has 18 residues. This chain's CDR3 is CVRSLRLTGTGGTGELFF. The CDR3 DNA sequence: TGTGTCAGAAGCTTACGGCTCACCGGGACAGGGGGCACCGGGGAGCTGTTTTTT.